This TCR beta chain is from a study of T-cell reconstitution after alpha-beta-depleted transplantation in children (dated by TCRdb to the mid-2010s). About the study as a whole: The study quantitatively tracked T-cell immune reconstitution after TCRalphabeta/CD19-depleted allogeneic hematopoietic cell transplantation in children using TCR repertoire profiling. Overall study outcomes, separate from this receptor: Apparently early alphabetaT-cell count recovery about two months after transplant reportedly relied on only several hundred rapidly expanded clones derived from non-depleted graft cells. In some patients, high TCRbeta diversity at day 60 was attributed to recipient T cells and intrathymic progenitors that had survived conditioning. Over the following months the frequencies of hyperexpanded clones went down, and after one year T-cell counts and TCRbeta diversity were mostly credited to newly produced T cells.

The meaning of the sample's treatment or condition label: allogeneic hematopoietic cell transplantation with graft depleted of TCRalphabeta T cells and CD19 B cells. The children who served as transplant recipients had been given grafts of TCRalphabeta/CD19-depleted allogeneic hematopoietic cells. The table lists this clonotype with many counts. This receptor's antigen is unknown. No clone much larger than this one lies a single base away; base qualities are absent. The cysteine opens and the phenylalanine closes a CDR3 of 13 amino acids. The retained sequence is limited to the CDR3, 39 bases, with the frame set at the first base. Library construction relied on PCR. Sequencer: Illumina HiSeq 2500. TCR libraries were prepared with molecular barcoding, using unique molecular identifiers to normalize TCRbeta repertoire quantification. TCRdb reanalyzed the raw reads on its own, using fastp at Q25 for trimming and MiXCR for clone calling, and kept in-frame beta chains. Rows are unified per CDR3 protein, each entry keeping the most common DNA and genes. Counted in this sample were some 550,000 distinct CDR3 sequences; about 23% of them appeared once. Approximately 14% of the sample is in the top ten clones.

Sample: PBMCs, mostly from graft donor cells, taken 360 days after TCRalphabeta/CD19-depleted stem cell transplant. The rearrangement combines TRBV12-3 or TRBV12-4 with TRBJ2-3; 7 matching bases give a weak D call of TRBD1. The source is a boy under two years old who had a stem cell transplant for acute myeloid leukemia, so the T cells may come from the graft donor. The CDR3 corresponds to CDQGGSGTDTQYF. The sequence in DNA is TGTGACCAGGGGGGATCGGGCACAGATACGCAGTATTTT.